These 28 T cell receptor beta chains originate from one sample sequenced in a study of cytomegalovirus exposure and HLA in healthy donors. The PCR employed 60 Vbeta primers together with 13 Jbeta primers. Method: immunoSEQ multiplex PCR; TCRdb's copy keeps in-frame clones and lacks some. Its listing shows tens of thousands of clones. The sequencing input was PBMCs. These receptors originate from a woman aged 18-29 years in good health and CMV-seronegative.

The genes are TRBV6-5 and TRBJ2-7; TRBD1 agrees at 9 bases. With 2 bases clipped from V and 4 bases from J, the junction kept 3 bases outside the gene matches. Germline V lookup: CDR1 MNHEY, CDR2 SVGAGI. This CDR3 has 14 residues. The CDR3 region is CASSYGDRVYEQYF. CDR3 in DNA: TGTGCCAGCAGTTACGGGGACAGGGTTTACGAGCAGTACTTC.

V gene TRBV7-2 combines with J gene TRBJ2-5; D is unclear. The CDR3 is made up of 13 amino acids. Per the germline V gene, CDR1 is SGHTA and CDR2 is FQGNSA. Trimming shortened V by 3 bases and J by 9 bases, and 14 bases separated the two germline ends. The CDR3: CASSFTTAAAQYF. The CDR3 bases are TGTGCCAGCAGCTTCACTACCGCCGCGGCCCAGTACTTC.

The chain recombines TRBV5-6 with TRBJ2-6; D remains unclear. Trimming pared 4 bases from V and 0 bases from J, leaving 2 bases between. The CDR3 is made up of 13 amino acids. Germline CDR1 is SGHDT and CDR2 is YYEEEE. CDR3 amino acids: CASSHSGANVLTF. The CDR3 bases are TGTGCCAGCAGCCACTCTGGGGCCAACGTCCTGACTTTC.

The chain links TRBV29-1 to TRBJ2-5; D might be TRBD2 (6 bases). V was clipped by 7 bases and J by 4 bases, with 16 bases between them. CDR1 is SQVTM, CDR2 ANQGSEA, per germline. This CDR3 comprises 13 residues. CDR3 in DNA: TGCAGCGCTCCCTGGTCCGGGAGAGAGACCCAGTACTTC. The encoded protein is CSAPWSGRETQYF.

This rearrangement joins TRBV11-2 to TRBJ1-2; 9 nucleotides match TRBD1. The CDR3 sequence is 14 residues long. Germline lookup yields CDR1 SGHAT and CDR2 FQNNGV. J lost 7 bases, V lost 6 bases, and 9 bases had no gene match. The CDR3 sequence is CASRLQGAETGYTF. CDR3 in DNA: TGTGCCAGCAGACTACAGGGGGCCGAGACTGGCTACACCTTC.

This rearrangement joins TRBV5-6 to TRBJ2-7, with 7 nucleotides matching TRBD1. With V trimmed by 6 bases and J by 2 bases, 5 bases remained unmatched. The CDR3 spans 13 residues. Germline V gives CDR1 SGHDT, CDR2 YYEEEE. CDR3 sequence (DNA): TGTGCCAGCATGGGACAGACTGCCTACGAGCAGTACTTC. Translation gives CASMGQTAYEQYF.

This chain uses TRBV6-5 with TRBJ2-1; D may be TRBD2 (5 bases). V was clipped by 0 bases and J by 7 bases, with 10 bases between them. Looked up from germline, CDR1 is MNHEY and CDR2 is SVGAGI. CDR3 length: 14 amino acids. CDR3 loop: CASSYSGEANEQFF. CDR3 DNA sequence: TGTGCCAGCAGTTACTCCGGGGAAGCGAATGAGCAGTTCTTC.

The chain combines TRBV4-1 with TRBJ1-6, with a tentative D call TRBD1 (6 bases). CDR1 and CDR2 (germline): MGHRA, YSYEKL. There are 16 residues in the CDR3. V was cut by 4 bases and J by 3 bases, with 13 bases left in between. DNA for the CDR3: TGCGCCAGCAGCCCCACAGGGCAGGGCTATAATTCACCCCTCCACTTT. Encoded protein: CASSPTGQGYNSPLHF.

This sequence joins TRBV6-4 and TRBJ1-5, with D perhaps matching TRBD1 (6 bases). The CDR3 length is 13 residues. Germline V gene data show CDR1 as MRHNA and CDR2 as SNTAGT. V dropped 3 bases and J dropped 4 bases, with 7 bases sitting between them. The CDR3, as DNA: TGTGCCAGCAGTGAAGGGACAAATCAGCCCCAGCATTTT. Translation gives CASSEGTNQPQHF.

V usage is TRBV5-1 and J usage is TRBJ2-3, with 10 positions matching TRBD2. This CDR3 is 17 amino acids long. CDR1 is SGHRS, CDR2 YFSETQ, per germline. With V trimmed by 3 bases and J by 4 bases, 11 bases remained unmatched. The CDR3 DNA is TGCGCCAGCAGCTCCCTCTCTAGCGGGGGTGGTCCAGATACGCAGTATTTT. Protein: CASSSLSSGGGPDTQYF.

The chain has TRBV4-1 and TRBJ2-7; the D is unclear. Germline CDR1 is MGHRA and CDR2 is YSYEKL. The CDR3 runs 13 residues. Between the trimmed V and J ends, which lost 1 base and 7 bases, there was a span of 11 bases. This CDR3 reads CASSQGGSLEQYF. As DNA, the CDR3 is TGCGCCAGCAGCCAAGGAGGTAGCCTGGAGCAGTACTTC.

The CDR3 reads CASSAGNWEQYF. CDR3 sequence (DNA): TGTGCCAGCAGTGCCGGGAACTGGGAGCAGTACTTC. The chain links TRBV2 to TRBJ2-7; D may be TRBD2 (5 bases). The CDR3 has 12 amino acids. The germline gives CDR1 SNHLY, CDR2 FYNNEI. V lost 4 bases and J 7 bases, leaving 11 bases between the germline ends.

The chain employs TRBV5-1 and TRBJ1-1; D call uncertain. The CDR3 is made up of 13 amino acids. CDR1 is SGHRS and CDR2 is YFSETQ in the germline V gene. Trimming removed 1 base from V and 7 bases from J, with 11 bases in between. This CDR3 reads CASSLNSPLEAFF. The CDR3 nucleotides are TGCGCCAGCAGCTTGAACAGCCCCCTTGAAGCTTTCTTT.

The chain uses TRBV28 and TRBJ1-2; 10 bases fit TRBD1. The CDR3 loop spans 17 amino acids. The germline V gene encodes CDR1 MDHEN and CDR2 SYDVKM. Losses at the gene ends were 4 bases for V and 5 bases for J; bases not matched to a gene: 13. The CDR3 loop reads CASSWGQGTPRRYGYTF. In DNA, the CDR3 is TGTGCCAGCAGTTGGGGACAGGGGACTCCGAGGAGGTATGGCTACACCTTC.

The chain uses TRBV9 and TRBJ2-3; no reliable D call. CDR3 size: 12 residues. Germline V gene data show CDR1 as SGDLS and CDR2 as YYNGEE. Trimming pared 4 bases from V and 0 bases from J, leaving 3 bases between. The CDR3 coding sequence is TGTGCCAGCAGCTCAAGCACAGATACGCAGTATTTT. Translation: CASSSSTDTQYF.

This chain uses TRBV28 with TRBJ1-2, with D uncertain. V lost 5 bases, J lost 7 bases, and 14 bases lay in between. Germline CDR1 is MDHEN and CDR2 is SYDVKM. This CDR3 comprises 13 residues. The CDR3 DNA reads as TGTGCCAGCAGTCCCAGCGGAGTGGTTGGCTACACCTTC. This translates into CASSPSGVVGYTF.

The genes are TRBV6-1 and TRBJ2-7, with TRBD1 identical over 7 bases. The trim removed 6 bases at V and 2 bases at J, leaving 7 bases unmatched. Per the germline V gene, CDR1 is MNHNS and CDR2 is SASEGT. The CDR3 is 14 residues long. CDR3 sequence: CASRMTGTTYEQYF. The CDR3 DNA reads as TGTGCCAGCAGGATGACAGGGACCACCTACGAGCAGTACTTC.

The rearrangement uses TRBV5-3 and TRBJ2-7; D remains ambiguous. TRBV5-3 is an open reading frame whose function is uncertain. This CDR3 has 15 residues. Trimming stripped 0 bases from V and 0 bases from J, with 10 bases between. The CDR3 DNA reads TGTGCCAGAAGCTTGGCCAATAAGAGCTCCTACGAGCAGTACTTC. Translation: CARSLANKSSYEQYF.

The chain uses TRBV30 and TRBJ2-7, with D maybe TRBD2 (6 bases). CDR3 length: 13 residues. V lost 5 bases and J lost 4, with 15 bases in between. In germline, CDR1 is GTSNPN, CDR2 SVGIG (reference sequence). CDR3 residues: CAWAGRRLYEQYF. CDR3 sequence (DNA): TGTGCCTGGGCGGGGCGGAGACTATACGAGCAGTACTTC. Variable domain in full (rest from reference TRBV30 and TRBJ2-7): SQTIHQWPATLVQPVGSPLSLECTVEGTSNPNLYWYRQAAGRGLQLLFYSVGIGQISSEVPQNLSASRPQDRQFILSSKKLLLSDSGFYLCAWAGRRLYEQYFGPGTRLTVT.

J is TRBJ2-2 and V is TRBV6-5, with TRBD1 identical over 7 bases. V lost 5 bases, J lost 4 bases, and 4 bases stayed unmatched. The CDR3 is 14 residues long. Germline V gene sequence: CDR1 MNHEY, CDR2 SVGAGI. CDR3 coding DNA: TGTGCCAGCAGTGGGGACAGACTCACCGGGGAGCTGTTTTTT. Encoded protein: CASSGDRLTGELFF.

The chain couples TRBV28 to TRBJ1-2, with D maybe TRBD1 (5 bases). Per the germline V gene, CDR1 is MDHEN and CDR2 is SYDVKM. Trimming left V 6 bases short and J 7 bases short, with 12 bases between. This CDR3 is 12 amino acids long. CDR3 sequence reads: CASSQIGGGYTF. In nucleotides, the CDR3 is TGTGCCAGCAGCCAGATCGGGGGTGGCTACACCTTC.

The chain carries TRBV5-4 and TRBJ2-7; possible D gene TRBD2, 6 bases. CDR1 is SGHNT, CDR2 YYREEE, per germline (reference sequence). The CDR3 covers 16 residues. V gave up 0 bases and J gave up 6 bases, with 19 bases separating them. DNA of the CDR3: TGTGCCAGCAGCTTGGGGCCCGATGGGGGGATGTTCGAGCAGTACTTC. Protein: CASSLGPDGGMFEQYF.

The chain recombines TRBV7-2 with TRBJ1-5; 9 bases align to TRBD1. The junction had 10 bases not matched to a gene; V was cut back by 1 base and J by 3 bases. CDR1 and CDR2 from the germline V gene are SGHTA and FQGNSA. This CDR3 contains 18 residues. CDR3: CASSLGYRDRASNQPQHF. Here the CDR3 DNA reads TGTGCCAGCAGCTTAGGATATCGGGACAGGGCTTCCAATCAGCCCCAGCATTTT.

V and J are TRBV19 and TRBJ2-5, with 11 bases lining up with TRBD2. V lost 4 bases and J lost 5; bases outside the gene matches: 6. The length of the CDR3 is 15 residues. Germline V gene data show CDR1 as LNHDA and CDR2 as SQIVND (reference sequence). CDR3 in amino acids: CASSSRLAGMETQYF. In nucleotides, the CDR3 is TGTGCCAGTAGTAGCAGACTAGCGGGGATGGAGACCCAGTACTTC.

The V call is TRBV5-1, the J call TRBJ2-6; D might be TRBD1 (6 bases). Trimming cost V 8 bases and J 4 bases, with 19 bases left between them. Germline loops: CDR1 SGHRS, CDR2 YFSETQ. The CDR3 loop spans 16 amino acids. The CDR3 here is CASTKDRNRGANVLTF. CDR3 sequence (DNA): TGCGCCAGTACTAAGGACAGAAATAGAGGGGCCAACGTCCTGACTTTC.

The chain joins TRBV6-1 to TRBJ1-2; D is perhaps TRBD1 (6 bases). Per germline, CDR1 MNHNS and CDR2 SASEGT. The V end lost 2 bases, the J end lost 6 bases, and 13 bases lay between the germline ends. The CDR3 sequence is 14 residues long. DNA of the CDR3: TGTGCCAGCAGTGAATTAGGAGGGGGGGATGGCTACACCTTC. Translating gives CASSELGGGDGYTF.

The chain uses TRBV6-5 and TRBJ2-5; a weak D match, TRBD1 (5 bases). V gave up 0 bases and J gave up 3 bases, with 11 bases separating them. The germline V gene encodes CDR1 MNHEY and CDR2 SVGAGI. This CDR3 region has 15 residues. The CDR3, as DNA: TGTGCCAGCAGTTACTCGGGGCTCAACAAAGAGACCCAGTACTTC. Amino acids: CASSYSGLNKETQYF.

The CDR3 loop reads CASSFAGVEPFSTQYF. The CDR3 DNA sequence: TGCGCCAGCAGCTTCGCGGGAGTGGAACCCTTTTCGACGCAGTATTTT. The rearrangement links TRBV5-1 to TRBJ2-3; 7 bases are shared with TRBD2. The trim removed 2 bases at V and 9 bases at J, leaving 15 bases unmatched. This CDR3 has 16 amino acids. Germline V lookup: CDR1 SGHRS, CDR2 YFSETQ.